These 27 T cell receptor beta chains were all obtained from the same sample, sequenced in a study of CD8 T cells in ankylosing spondylitis (dated by TCRdb to the late 2010s). Libraries were prepared through 5' RACE. Sequencer: Illumina HiSeq 2500. TCRdb ran its own pipeline on the public reads, namely fastp trimming at Q25 and MiXCR clone calling, and kept in-frame beta chains. All rows with the same CDR3 protein become a single entry with the most common DNA and genes. The sample records some 270,000 distinct CDR3 sequences, approximately 30% of which are singletons. Clones ranked in the top ten supply roughly 4% of the sample. Input material: blood, either unsorted or a sorted T cell fraction (not recorded which). The receptors were sampled from a male donor with ankylosing spondylitis or in good health (not recorded which).

This chain joins TRBV7-9 and TRBJ1-5; the D gene is possibly TRBD1 (6 bases). The CDR3 contains 13 residues. Trimming left V 8 bases short and J 3 bases short, with 11 bases between. The germline CDR1 and CDR2 sequences are SEHNR and FQNEAQ (reference sequence). The chain's CDR3 is CASLKGDNQPQHF. The CDR3 bases are TGTGCCAGCCTCAAGGGGGACAATCAGCCCCAGCATTTT.

This clonotype was counted between two and nine times. The rearrangement joins TRBV12-3 or TRBV12-4 to TRBJ1-2; D is ambiguous. V lost 2 bases and J lost 7, with 8 bases in between. CDR3 length: 12 residues. The CDR3 sequence is CASSLTTGGYTF. The CDR3 DNA reads as TGTGCCAGCAGTTTAACTACTGGTGGCTACACCTTC.

The J gene is TRBJ2-2, the V gene TRBV7-2; possibly TRBD2 for D (5 bases). The CDR3 totals 15 residues. Looked up from germline, CDR1 is SGHTA and CDR2 is FQGNSA. Trimming took off 5 bases at V and 6 bases at J, with 16 bases between the two ends. CDR3 amino acids: CASSPVAGSPGELFF. The CDR3 nucleotides are TGTGCCAGCAGCCCTGTTGCGGGCTCCCCCGGGGAGCTGTTTTTT.

This clonotype came up a few times. The chain links TRBV5-1 to TRBJ2-5, with D possibly called TRBD1 or TRBD2 (7 bases each). V lost 4 bases, J lost 5 bases, and 21 bases lay in between. Germline CDR1 is SGHRS and CDR2 is YFSETQ. The CDR3 sequence is 16 residues long. The CDR3 DNA is TGCGCCAGCAGCGAGACAGGGACTTCAGCGGGGGAGACCCAGTACTTC. Protein sequence: CASSETGTSAGETQYF.

The V gene is TRBV5-6, the J gene TRBJ2-2, with D perhaps TRBD2 (5 bases). CDR3 size: 15 residues. The V and J ends lost 5 bases and 8 bases respectively, with 19 bases between them. Germline V gene lookup returns CDR1 SGHDT and CDR2 YYEEEE. CDR3 sequence (DNA): TGTGCCAGCAGACAAGCTACCGGGATTGGTGGGGAGCTGTTTTTT. Its protein is CASRQATGIGGELFF.

V is TRBV24-1 and J is TRBJ2-2; D not certain. Germline loops: CDR1 KGHDR, CDR2 SFDVKD. Trimming shortened V by 4 bases and J by 7 bases, and 12 bases separated the two germline ends. The CDR3 loop spans 14 amino acids. The CDR3 region has the DNA TGTGCCACCAGTGACCCGGCCTTGGTCGGGGAGCTGTTTTTT. As protein: CATSDPALVGELFF.

In nucleotides, the CDR3 is TGCAGCGTTGAAGACCGGCTAGCCAAAAACATTCAGTACTTC. This encodes CSVEDRLAKNIQYF. V is TRBV29-1 and J is TRBJ2-4; D ambiguous. Germline values: CDR1 SQVTM, CDR2 ANQGSEA. The CDR3 sequence is 14 residues long. V was pared by 0 bases and J by 0 bases, with 6 bases between.

This clonotype was observed a few times. The chain joins TRBV5-1 to TRBJ2-1; 12 bases are a match to TRBD2. V lost 4 bases, J lost 7 bases, and 9 bases stayed unmatched. The CDR3 is 16 amino acids. Germline V gives CDR1 SGHRS, CDR2 YFSETQ. For the CDR3, the DNA is TGCGCCAGCAGCCGGGCTAGCGGGGGGGCGTGGAATGAGCAGTTCTTC. It specifies CASSRASGGAWNEQFF.

The chain joins TRBV2 to TRBJ2-5; no clear D. The CDR3 is made up of 13 amino acids. The germline gives CDR1 SNHLY, CDR2 FYNNEI. Deletions cut 1 base from V and 4 bases from J, with 7 bases between. This CDR3 reads CASSEGPRETQYF. The CDR3 DNA reads as TGTGCCAGCAGTGAAGGGCCGCGAGAGACCCAGTACTTC.

This clonotype occurred once. This chain joins TRBV12-3 or TRBV12-4 and TRBJ2-3; D might be TRBD2 (6 bases). The CDR3 spans 14 residues. V gave up 5 bases and J gave up 3 bases, with 12 bases separating them. This chain's CDR3 is CASSPSVRTDTQYF. The CDR3 DNA reads as TGTGCCAGCAGTCCTAGCGTCCGTACAGATACGCAGTATTTT.

This clonotype was seen a handful of times. CDR3 nucleotides: TGTGCCAGCAGCTTAACGGGCCACAATGAGCAGTTCTTC. Its protein product is CASSLTGHNEQFF. The V gene is TRBV7-3, the J gene TRBJ2-1, with D unclear. The CDR3 consists of 13 residues. Germline CDR1 and CDR2: SGHTA and FQGTGA. V was cut by 0 bases and J by 5 bases, with 5 bases left in between. The entire variable domain, with the rest obtained from reference TRBV7-3 and TRBJ2-1, is as follows: GAGVSQTPSNKVTEKGKYVELRCDPISGHTALYWYRQSLGQGPEFLIYFQGTGAADDSGLPNDRFFAVRPEGSVSTLKIQRTERGDSAVYLCASSLTGHNEQFFGPGTRLTVL.

V usage is TRBV12-3 or TRBV12-4 and J usage is TRBJ2-7; weak D call: TRBD1 (6 bases). The CDR3 is 14 residues long. Trimming left V 7 bases short and J 2 bases short, with 15 bases between. The CDR3 DNA is TGTGCCAGCAACCAACAGGGATCCACCTACGAGCAGTACTTC. Protein: CASNQQGSTYEQYF.

This clonotype was detected a few times. The chain recombines TRBV18 with TRBJ2-7, with D uncertain. V lost 3 bases and J lost 2, with 2 bases in between. The germline gives CDR1 KGHSH, CDR2 LQKENI. There are 11 residues in the CDR3. The CDR3 reads CASSPTYEQYF. The CDR3 DNA sequence: TGTGCCAGCTCACCCACCTACGAGCAGTACTTC. The whole variable domain, remainder taken from reference TRBV18 and TRBJ2-7, is NAGVMQNPRHLVRRRGQEARLRCSPMKGHSHVYWYRQLPEEGLKFMVYLQKENIIDESGMPKERFSAEFPKEGPSILRIQQVVRGDSAAYFCASSPTYEQYFGPGTRLTVT.

The chain employs TRBV20-1 and TRBJ2-1; D is ambiguous. The germline gives CDR1 DFQATT, CDR2 SNEGSKA (reference sequence). Between the trimmed V and J ends, which lost 6 bases and 4 bases, there was a span of 10 bases. The CDR3 loop spans 12 amino acids. The CDR3 loop is CSAPDGYNEQFF. CDR3 in DNA: TGCAGTGCCCCGGACGGTTACAATGAGCAGTTCTTC.

This clonotype came up a few times. The rearrangement uses TRBV12-3 or TRBV12-4 and TRBJ2-6, with no clear D. The CDR3 has 14 amino acids. Trimming took 6 bases from V and 5 from J, leaving 11 bases between them. The CDR3 DNA reads as TGTGCCAGCAGCCCTACCGTGTGGGCCAACGTCCTGACTTTC. This sequence encodes CASSPTVWANVLTF.

The sample holds many counts of this clonotype. The chain has TRBV10-3 and TRBJ2-1; 10 bases align to TRBD2. Germline CDR1 ENHRY, CDR2 SYGVKD. This CDR3 has 16 residues. V lost 5 bases and J lost 5; bases outside the gene matches: 9. CDR3 bases: TGTGCCATCAGTACCAGGAGCAGCGGGGGGGACAATGAGCAGTTCTTC. It specifies CAISTRSSGGDNEQFF.

The V gene is TRBV5-1, the J gene TRBJ2-3, with D possibly matching TRBD1 (6 bases). In germline, CDR1 is SGHRS, CDR2 YFSETQ. V gave up 0 bases and J gave up 2 bases, with 10 bases separating them. The CDR3 has 15 amino acids. The CDR3 sequence: CASSLARTATDTQYF. CDR3 sequence (DNA): TGCGCCAGCAGCTTGGCCAGGACAGCCACAGATACGCAGTATTTT.

The V and J genes are TRBV18 and TRBJ2-1; D ambiguous. The CDR3 has 16 amino acids. Germline V gives CDR1 KGHSH, CDR2 LQKENI. Between the trimmed V and J ends, which lost 3 bases and 12 bases, there was a span of 24 bases. DNA of the CDR3: TGTGCCAGCTCACCGAAAACTGGGGATATTTCTACTGGGCAGTTCTTC. Residues: CASSPKTGDISTGQFF.

This chain joins TRBV12-5 and TRBJ2-7, with D possibly being TRBD2 (7 bases). Germline assignment: CDR1 LGHNT and CDR2 FRNRAP. V lost 6 bases and J 2 bases, leaving 14 bases between the germline ends. The CDR3 totals 14 residues. CDR3 nucleotide sequence: TGTGCTAGTGGAAACGGGGGGCCAACCTACGAGCAGTACTTC. Translated: CASGNGGPTYEQYF.

In this sample, this clonotype turned up a few times. The chain employs TRBV7-3 and TRBJ2-4; D is uncertain. V lost 5 bases to trimming and J lost 0 bases, with 8 bases between them. The germline gives CDR1 SGHTA, CDR2 FQGTGA. The CDR3 consists of 14 residues. CDR3 sequence (DNA): TGTGCCAGCAGCCCCCAGCTAGCCAAAAACATTCAGTACTTC. Encoded protein: CASSPQLAKNIQYF.

J is TRBJ2-7 and V is TRBV12-3 or TRBV12-4, with 10 bases identical to TRBD1. The CDR3 totals 15 residues. With V trimmed by 6 bases and J by 4 bases, 9 bases remained unmatched. CDR3 sequence (DNA): TGTGCCAGCAGCCCAATCGGGACAGGGGATTACGAGCAGTACTTC. It encodes CASSPIGTGDYEQYF.

The J gene is TRBJ1-5, the V gene TRBV2; D is unresolved. Germline CDR1 SNHLY, CDR2 FYNNEI. The V end lost 3 bases, the J end lost 5 bases, and 8 bases lay between the germline ends. The CDR3 length is 13 residues. The CDR3 reads CASSEGGYQPQHF. The CDR3 DNA sequence: TGTGCCAGCAGTGAGGGAGGGTATCAGCCCCAGCATTTT.

This clonotype was seen more than once but under ten times. The rearrangement links TRBV7-9 to TRBJ2-1; 9 bases are a match to TRBD1. The CDR3 is 16 residues long. V lost 1 base and J lost 8; bases outside the gene matches: 9. Per germline, CDR1 SEHNR and CDR2 FQNEAQ (reference sequence). The CDR3 nucleotides are TGTGCCAGCAGCTTAGGATGGACAGGGGTTTTGGATGAGCAGTTCTTC. This gives the protein CASSLGWTGVLDEQFF. Full variable domain (missing parts from reference TRBV7-9 and TRBJ2-1): DTGVSQNPRHKITKRGQNVTFRCDPISEHNRLYWYRQTLGQGPEFLTYFQNEAQLEKSRLLSDRFSAERPKGSFSTLEIQRTEQGDSAMYLCASSLGWTGVLDEQFFGPGTRLTVL.

The chain is built from TRBV29-1 and TRBJ2-3; D could derive from TRBD1 or TRBD2 (6 bases each). Trimming removed 0 bases at V and 7 bases at J, with 17 bases between. CDR1 and CDR2 (germline): SQVTM, ANQGSEA. This CDR3 comprises 15 residues. CDR3 residues: CSVEDRGQGGNTQYF. The CDR3 bases are TGCAGCGTTGAAGATCGGGGGCAGGGTGGCAATACGCAGTATTTT.

This clonotype appeared a few times. This rearrangement joins TRBV15 to TRBJ2-5; a possible D gene is TRBD2 (5 bases). The V end lost 1 base, the J end lost 3 bases, and 15 bases lay between the germline ends. Germline V gene data show CDR1 as LNHNV and CDR2 as YYDKDF (reference sequence). This CDR3 has 16 residues. The CDR3, as DNA: TGTGCCACCAGCAGAGGCAGAAGTCCCGGGGAAGAGACCCAGTACTTC. Translated, it gives CATSRGRSPGEETQYF.

This clonotype came up a few times. V usage is TRBV12-3 or TRBV12-4 and J usage is TRBJ2-5; TRBD1 might be the D (6 bases). CDR3 length equals 17 residues. V shed 2 bases and J shed 1 base, with 17 bases lying between them. The CDR3 region has the DNA TGTGCCAGCAGTTTAACAGGGAGAGTTGAGTTCCAAGAGACCCAGTACTTC. Translated: CASSLTGRVEFQETQYF.

The genes are TRBV20-1 and TRBJ2-1, with 8 bases identical to TRBD2. CDR3 length: 14 amino acids. CDR1 and CDR2 from the germline V gene are DFQATT and SNEGSKA (reference sequence). V was clipped by 3 bases and J by 6 bases; unmatched bases: 7. The CDR3 DNA sequence: TGCAGTGCTAGTCCGGGGGGGGCCCTCAATGAGCAGTTCTTC. It encodes CSASPGGALNEQFF.